The 30 T cell receptor beta chains listed next were all sequenced from one sample in a study of CD8 T cells in Susac syndrome. With random hexamers, roughly 0.45 to 1 ug RNA was reverse transcribed. TCRdb passed the immunoSEQ multiplex PCR reads through MiXCR, listing each CDR3 protein once. The sample shows some 94,000 distinct CDR3 sequences, roughly 94% of them seen only once. The sample consisted of CD4+ T cells from PBMCs. The receptors were gathered from a human donor with Susac syndrome.

The genes are TRBV6-5 and TRBJ1-1, with D unresolved. V dropped 8 bases and J dropped 3 bases, with 7 bases sitting between them. The length of the CDR3 is 11 residues. Germline values: CDR1 MNHEY, CDR2 SVGAGI. In DNA, the CDR3 is TGTGCCAGCTGGATTTACACTGAAGCTTTCTTT. Translated, it gives CASWIYTEAFF.

The rearrangement links TRBV6-5 to TRBJ2-5; 11 bases are shared with TRBD2. Germline V gene lookup returns CDR1 MNHEY and CDR2 SVGAGI. CDR3 length: 14 residues. Germline trimming cut 6 bases from V and 4 bases from J; bases unmatched to any gene: 4. The CDR3 region has the DNA TGTGCCAGCAGCCTTAGCGGGGGGGCAGAGACCCAGTACTTC. The encoded protein is CASSLSGGAETQYF.

This chain uses TRBV20-1 with TRBJ2-3, with D unresolved. The CDR3 is made up of 11 amino acids. Germline-derived CDR1 and CDR2 are DFQATT and SNEGSKA (reference sequence). V was clipped by 4 bases and J by 1 base, with 3 bases between them. CDR3: CSAIGTDTQYF. Here the CDR3 DNA reads TGCAGTGCTATAGGCACAGATACGCAGTATTTT.

The chain couples TRBV3-1 to TRBJ2-2, with 7 bases matching TRBD2. Trimming removed 4 bases from V and 5 bases from J; junction bases left unmatched: 10. There are 16 residues in the CDR3. The germline gives CDR1 LGHDT, CDR2 YNNKEL (reference sequence). For the CDR3, the DNA is TGTGCCAGCAGCCCAATCGGAGCTAGCGGAACCGGGGAGCTGTTTTTT. This gives the protein CASSPIGASGTGELFF.

This clonotype has only one observation. The genes are TRBV24-1 and TRBJ2-1; 11 bases are a match to TRBD2. Germline-derived CDR1 and CDR2 are KGHDR and SFDVKD. The CDR3 contains 18 residues. V dropped 3 bases and J dropped 1; count of bases not matched to a gene: 7. CDR3 DNA: TGTGCCACCAGTGATGCCTTTAGCGGGGGGGCATCCTACAATGAGCAGTTCTTC. Its protein is CATSDAFSGGASYNEQFF.

CDR3 nucleotides: TGTGCCAGCAGTTTATCTCGCACTAATGAAAAACTGTTTTTT. Translated: CASSLSRTNEKLFF. This chain uses TRBV12-3 or TRBV12-4 with TRBJ1-4; the D is unclear. Trimming took 2 bases from V and 2 from J, leaving 6 bases between them. This CDR3 spans 14 amino acids.

The rearrangement uses TRBV30 and TRBJ1-1; the D is unclear. The CDR3 is 11 residues long. Trimming removed 1 base at V and 6 bases at J, with 6 bases between. CDR1 is GTSNPN, CDR2 SVGIG, per germline (reference sequence). This CDR3 reads CAWSGYAEAFF. As DNA, the CDR3 is TGTGCCTGGAGTGGATACGCTGAAGCTTTCTTT.

This chain links TRBV4-1 with TRBJ2-7; TRBD2 matches 10 bases. V was pared by 1 base and J by 4 bases, with 7 bases of the junction left unmatched. Germline V CDR1 and CDR2: MGHRA, YSYEKL. The CDR3 loop spans 16 amino acids. In nucleotides, the CDR3 is TGCGCCAGCAGCCAAGGGCTAGCGGGGGCCTCATACGAGCAGTACTTC. Protein: CASSQGLAGASYEQYF.

The CDR3 here is CASSLGNKNIQYF. The CDR3 nucleotides are TGTGCCAGCAGCTTGGGGAACAAAAACATTCAGTACTTC. This chain uses TRBV11-3 with TRBJ2-4; unclear D gene. This CDR3 is 13 amino acids long. Deletions cut 3 bases from V and 3 bases from J, with 6 bases between. Germline V gene lookup returns CDR1 SGHNT and CDR2 YENEEA.

The DNA of the CDR3 is TGTGCCAGCAGTGAACAGTACACTGAAGCTTTCTTT. This translates into CASSEQYTEAFF. This sequence joins TRBV6-1 and TRBJ1-1; D not resolved. CDR3 length: 12 residues. From germline, CDR1 is MNHNS and CDR2 SASEGT. V was pared by 2 bases and J by 3 bases, with 4 bases between.

V is TRBV18 and J is TRBJ1-2; TRBD1 is a possible D gene (5 bases). Germline-derived CDR1 and CDR2 are KGHSH and LQKENI. The CDR3 has 13 amino acids. V lost 5 bases to trimming and J lost 2 bases, with 9 bases between them. The CDR3 is CASSGAVNYGYTF. In nucleotides, the CDR3 is TGTGCCAGCTCAGGGGCAGTAAACTATGGCTACACCTTC.

This chain links TRBV9 with TRBJ2-7; D is tentatively TRBD1 or TRBD2 (5 bases each). The CDR3 spans 14 residues. The V and J ends lost 4 bases and 2 bases respectively, with 13 bases between them. Germline V CDR1 and CDR2: SGDLS, YYNGEE. Here the CDR3 reads CASSPVGRAYEQYF. DNA for the CDR3: TGTGCCAGCAGCCCTGTGGGACGAGCCTACGAGCAGTACTTC.

J is TRBJ2-1 and V is TRBV29-1; 10 bases are shared with TRBD2. Germline V gene sequence: CDR1 SQVTM, CDR2 ANQGSEA. With V trimmed by 5 bases and J by 6 bases, 7 bases remained unmatched. This CDR3 has 14 amino acids. DNA of the CDR3: TGCAGCGTTAGAACGACTAGCGGGCTCAATGAGCAGTTCTTC. Residues: CSVRTTSGLNEQFF.

The chain recombines TRBV4-1 with TRBJ2-1; 8 nucleotides agree with TRBD2. Germline V lookup: CDR1 MGHRA, CDR2 YSYEKL. V lost 0 bases to trimming and J lost 3 bases; unmatched junction nucleotides: 7. CDR3 length: 17 amino acids. The CDR3, as DNA: TGCGCCAGCAGCCAAGATACGCGGGGGGTTCTCTACAATGAGCAGTTCTTC. Encoded protein: CASSQDTRGVLYNEQFF.

This chain joins TRBV9 and TRBJ1-1; TRBD1 might be the D (6 bases). The CDR3 covers 13 residues. With 4 bases removed from V and 4 bases from J, the gap between germline ends came to 11 bases. Germline assignment: CDR1 SGDLS and CDR2 YYNGEE. The CDR3 here is CASSFTGSTEAFF. The CDR3 DNA follows: TGTGCCAGCAGCTTCACAGGGAGCACTGAAGCTTTCTTT.

The chain combines TRBV5-1 with TRBJ2-3, with D perhaps matching TRBD1 (6 bases). Germline CDR1 is SGHRS and CDR2 is YFSETQ. The length of the CDR3 is 15 residues. V lost 6 bases and J 3 bases, leaving 17 bases between the germline ends. The CDR3 coding sequence is TGCGCCAGCAAGATTGGACAGTTAAAAACAGATACGCAGTATTTT. As protein: CASKIGQLKTDTQYF.

This chain connects TRBV18 to TRBJ1-1, with unresolved D. CDR1 and CDR2 from the germline V gene are KGHSH and LQKENI. V was pared by 1 base and J by 7 bases, with 16 bases between. The length of the CDR3 is 15 residues. The CDR3 region is CASSPLVGMRDEAFF. As DNA, the CDR3 is TGTGCCAGCTCACCACTTGTAGGGATGCGCGATGAAGCTTTCTTT.

This sequence joins TRBV20-1 and TRBJ1-5; TRBD1 aligns across 10 bases. The V gene end was trimmed by 5 bases and the J gene end by 5 bases; junction bases not matched to a gene: 9. Per the germline V gene, CDR1 is DFQATT and CDR2 is SNEGSKA (reference sequence). The CDR3 has 15 amino acids. This CDR3 is CSAPGDRGFHQPQHF. The CDR3 DNA reads TGCAGTGCTCCGGGGGACAGGGGTTTTCATCAGCCCCAGCATTTT.

The V and J genes are TRBV15 and TRBJ1-2; 9 nucleotides agree with TRBD1. The V gene end was trimmed by 0 bases and the J gene end by 5 bases; junction bases not matched to a gene: 13. Per the germline V gene, CDR1 is LNHNV and CDR2 is YYDKDF (reference sequence). The CDR3 extends over 18 amino acids. The CDR3 loop reads CATSRDLGQGGGLYGYTF. In DNA, the CDR3 is TGTGCCACCAGCAGAGATCTGGGACAGGGCGGGGGCCTTTATGGCTACACCTTC. Filled out from reference TRBV15 and TRBJ1-2, the complete variable domain reads DAMVIQNPRYQVTQFGKPVTLSCSQTLNHNVMYWYQQKSSQAPKLLFHYYDKDFNNEADTPDNFQSRRPNTSFCFLDIRSPGLGDTAMYLCATSRDLGQGGGLYGYTFGSGTRLTVV.

The chain uses TRBV3-1 and TRBJ1-4; no definite D call. CDR1 LGHDT and CDR2 YNNKEL come from the germline V gene (reference sequence). The CDR3 covers 15 residues. V was trimmed by 5 bases and J by 0 bases, leaving 10 bases between them. In DNA, the CDR3 is TGTGCCAGCAGCGTCATGAGGGCAACTAATGAAAAACTGTTTTTT. It specifies CASSVMRATNEKLFF.

This chain links TRBV15 with TRBJ2-5; tentatively, D is TRBD1 or TRBD2 (6 bases each). The CDR3 sequence is 17 residues long. V lost 0 bases, J lost 4 bases, and 18 bases lay in between. The germline V gene encodes CDR1 LNHNV and CDR2 YYDKDF (reference sequence). The CDR3 region has the DNA TGTGCCACCAGCAGAGAGATCTGGGACATCGGGGGAGAGACCCAGTACTTC. Translated: CATSREIWDIGGETQYF.

The chain employs TRBV9 and TRBJ1-1; no clear D gene. V lost 0 bases and J 6 bases, leaving 9 bases between the germline ends. This CDR3 contains 13 residues. CDR1 is SGDLS, CDR2 YYNGEE, per germline. CDR3 amino acids: CASSVVEGAEAFF. DNA for the CDR3: TGTGCCAGCAGCGTAGTGGAGGGCGCTGAAGCTTTCTTT.

The chain has TRBV7-2 and TRBJ1-2, with TRBD1 identical over 9 bases. The V gene's germline CDR1 is SGHTA and CDR2 FQGNSA. V shed 5 bases and J 2 bases; nucleotides not matched to a gene: 3. CDR3 length: 14 residues. The CDR3 protein is CASSIGQGNYGYTF. Written as DNA, the CDR3 is TGTGCCAGCAGCATCGGACAGGGGAACTATGGCTACACCTTC. Drawing the rest from reference TRBV7-2 and TRBJ1-2, the complete variable domain is GAGVSQSPSNKVTEKGKDVELRCDPISGHTALYWYRQSLGQGLEFLIYFQGNSAPDKSGLPSDRFSAERTGGSVSTLTIQRTQQEDSAVYLCASSIGQGNYGYTFGSGTRLTVV.

CDR3 DNA: TGTGCCAGTCAGGACAGATTGAACACTGAAGCTTTCTTT. It yields the protein CASQDRLNTEAFF. The chain combines TRBV19 with TRBJ1-1, with D perhaps matching TRBD1 (6 bases). V was cut by 8 bases and J by 0 bases, with 10 bases left in between. The CDR3 extends over 13 amino acids. The germline V gene encodes CDR1 LNHDA and CDR2 SQIVND (reference sequence).

The rearrangement uses TRBV3-1 and TRBJ2-7, with D possibly matching TRBD2 (6 bases). Germline V gene sequence: CDR1 LGHDT, CDR2 YNNKEL (reference sequence). The germline V and J ends were trimmed by 4 bases and 6 bases, with 10 bases remaining between them. The CDR3 contains 12 residues. CDR3 region: CASSPNGGEQYF. The CDR3 DNA reads as TGTGCCAGCAGCCCCAACGGGGGCGAGCAGTACTTC.

This chain joins TRBV2 and TRBJ2-7, with 7 bases that match TRBD2. Germline CDR1 and CDR2: SNHLY and FYNNEI. J was trimmed by 0 bases and V by 9 bases; bases with no gene match: 2. The CDR3 sequence is 12 residues long. CDR3 amino acids: CARRGSSYEQYF. DNA for the CDR3: TGTGCCAGGCGGGGGAGCTCCTACGAGCAGTACTTC.

The V call is TRBV20-1, the J call TRBJ1-6, with TRBD1 matching over 9 bases. CDR1 is DFQATT, CDR2 SNEGSKA, per germline (reference sequence). V lost 1 base, J lost 9 bases, and 7 bases stayed unmatched. This CDR3 is 15 amino acids long. The CDR3 loop is CSARVIQGASSPLHF. The CDR3 DNA follows: TGCAGTGCTAGAGTTATACAGGGGGCGAGTTCACCCCTCCACTTT.

V is TRBV3-1 and J is TRBJ2-5, with 10 bases aligning to TRBD2. CDR3 length: 16 amino acids. The trim removed 2 bases at V and 2 bases at J, leaving 5 bases unmatched. Germline CDR1 and CDR2: LGHDT and YNNKEL (reference sequence). CDR3 region: CASSQWASGGQETQYF. The CDR3 bases are TGTGCCAGCAGCCAATGGGCTAGCGGGGGTCAAGAGACCCAGTACTTC.

The gene calls are TRBV7-9 and TRBJ1-2; possible D gene TRBD1, 5 bases. V was cut by 6 bases and J by 4 bases, with 12 bases left in between. The CDR3 runs to 13 residues. Germline V gene sequence: CDR1 SEHNR, CDR2 FQNEAQ (reference sequence). The CDR3 loop reads CASRTEDLYGYTF. DNA of the CDR3: TGTGCCAGCAGGACAGAGGACCTCTATGGCTACACCTTC. The complete variable domain, with remaining parts taken from reference TRBV7-9 and TRBJ1-2, reads DTGVSQNPRHKITKRGQNVTFRCDPISEHNRLYWYRQTLGQGPEFLTYFQNEAQLEKSRLLSDRFSAERPKGSFSTLEIQRTEQGDSAMYLCASRTEDLYGYTFGSGTRLTVV.

The V call is TRBV7-9, the J call TRBJ2-7; 9 positions agree with TRBD1. Germline V CDR1 and CDR2: SEHNR, FQNEAQ (reference sequence). The V segment lost 7 bases and the J segment 5 bases; nucleotides outside the gene matches: 9. This CDR3 has 14 residues. The CDR3 DNA is TGTGCCAGCAAACCGAGGACAGGGGCCGACGAGCAGTACTTC. Protein sequence: CASKPRTGADEQYF.